This TCR beta chain was sequenced for a study of T-cell reconstitution after alpha-beta-depleted transplantation in children. Regarding the study as a whole: Expanded graft clones, several hundred of them, were reportedly the source of alpha-beta T cells about two months after transplant. Newly produced T cells mostly provided counts and TCRbeta diversity after one year, as hyperexpanded clones declined.

CDR3 length equals 14 residues. Germline V CDR1 and CDR2: SEHNR, FQNEAQ (reference sequence). The V and J ends lost 1 base and 2 bases respectively, with 9 bases between them. A note on this clonotype: What it binds is unknown.

Unique molecular identifiers were incorporated into the prepared TCRbeta library. MiXCR, run by TCRdb on the PCR reads, gives a single entry per CDR3 protein. This table holds about 870,000 distinct CDR3 sequences, 16% found once. This clonotype originated in a male patient younger than 18 who had a stem cell transplant for acute lymphoblastic leukemia, so the T cells may come from the graft donor. The V and J genes are TRBV7-9 and TRBJ2-7, with TRBD1 as a possible D gene (6 bases). The sample here was PBMCs, mostly from graft donor cells, taken 360 days after TCRalphabeta/CD19-depleted stem cell transplant. The CDR3 loop reads CASSLDYRAYEQYF. The CDR3 DNA sequence: TGTGCCAGCAGCTTAGACTACAGGGCCTACGAGCAGTACTTC.